The T cell receptor beta chain under discussion was sequenced for a study of cytomegalovirus exposure and HLA in healthy donors. This cohort consisted of healthy bone marrow donors. With respect to this clone: Its antigen is not known.

This PCR relied on a set of 60 Vbeta primers and 13 Jbeta primers. Measured with immunoSEQ multiplex PCR; TCRdb has only the in-frame clones, and not every one. Found here are roughly 130,000 clones, over 65% of them singletons; the top ten hold about 8.9%. Germline V gene data show CDR1 as SGHRS and CDR2 as YFSETQ. With 0 bases removed from V and 2 bases from J, the gap between germline ends came to 12 bases. This CDR3 region has 15 residues. Study-wide results and caveats: Some V segments (TRBV6-2 and TRBV6-3 among them) were excluded as indistinguishable. According to an earlier analysis, most TCR beta V segments yielded productive rearrangements about 87% or about 30% of the time. A later look showed TCR association rates differing by HLA locus, highest for DRB1 and lowest for HLA-C.

This receptor was identified in a woman between 40 and 55 years old in good health and CMV-seropositive. The sequenced material came from PBMCs. The chain links TRBV5-1 to TRBJ2-7; D perhaps matches TRBD1 (6 bases). The CDR3 is CASSLAAGVTYEQYF. The CDR3, as DNA: TGCGCCAGCAGCTTGGCCGCAGGGGTTACCTACGAGCAGTACTTC.